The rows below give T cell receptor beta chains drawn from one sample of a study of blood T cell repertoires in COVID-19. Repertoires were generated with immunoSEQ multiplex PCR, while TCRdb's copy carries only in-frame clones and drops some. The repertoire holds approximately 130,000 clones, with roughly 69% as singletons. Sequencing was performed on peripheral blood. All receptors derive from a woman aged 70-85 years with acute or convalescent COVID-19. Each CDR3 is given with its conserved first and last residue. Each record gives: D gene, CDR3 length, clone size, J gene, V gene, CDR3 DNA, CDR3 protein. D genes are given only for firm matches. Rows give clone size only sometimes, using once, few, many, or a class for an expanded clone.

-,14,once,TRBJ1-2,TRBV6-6,TGTGCCAGCAGTTCCGGCCCCGGGGGTTATGGCTACACCTTC,CASSSGPGGYGYTF
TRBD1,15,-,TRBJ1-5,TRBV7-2,TGTGCCAGCAGCTTAAGACAGGGGCAGCATCAGCCCCAGCATTTT,CASSLRQGQHQPQHF
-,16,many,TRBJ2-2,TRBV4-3,TGCGCCAGCAGCCAAGATCTCCAGGTCTATACCGGGGAGCTGTTTTTT,CASSQDLQVYTGELFF
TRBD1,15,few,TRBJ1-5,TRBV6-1,TGTGCCAGCAGTGAAGTCGACAGGGTGGACCAGCCCCAGCATTTT,CASSEVDRVDQPQHF
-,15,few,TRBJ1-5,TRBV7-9,TGTGCCAGCAGCTCACAGGACGGCGCCAATCAGCCCCAGCATTTT,CASSSQDGANQPQHF
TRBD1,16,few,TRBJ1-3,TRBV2,TGTGCCAGCAGTGGACAGGGGGTAATGGCTGGAAACACCATATATTTT,CASSGQGVMAGNTIYF
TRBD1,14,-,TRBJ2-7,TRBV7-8,TGTGCCAGCAGCGGCCGGGACAGGGGGTACGAGCAGTACTTC,CASSGRDRGYEQYF
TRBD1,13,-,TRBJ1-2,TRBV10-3,TGTGCCATCAGCGGGGACAGCGACTATGGCTACACCTTC,CAISGDSDYGYTF
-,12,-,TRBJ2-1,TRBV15,TGTGCCACCAGCATCCCGGGGAATGAGCAGTTCTTC,CATSIPGNEQFF
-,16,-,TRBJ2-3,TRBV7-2,TGTGCCAGCAGCTTAGCGCCTGGCGGGGTGTCAGATACGCAGTATTTT,CASSLAPGGVSDTQYF
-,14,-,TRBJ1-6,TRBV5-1,TGCGCCAGCAGCTCCCTCGAGCCGGGATCACCCCTCCACTTT,CASSSLEPGSPLHF
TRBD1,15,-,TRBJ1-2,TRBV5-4,TGTGCCAGCAGCCTGCCGGGACAGGGGGCGGACGGCTACACCTTC,CASSLPGQGADGYTF
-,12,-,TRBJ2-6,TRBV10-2,TGCGCCACGGGTTCTGGGGCCAACGTCCTGACTTTC,CATGSGANVLTF
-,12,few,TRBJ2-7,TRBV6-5,TGTGCCAGCAGCCGACTGGGAGACGAGCAGTACTTC,CASSRLGDEQYF
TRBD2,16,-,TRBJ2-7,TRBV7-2,TGTGCCAGCAGCGTTGAGGGGACTAGCGGGTTTTACGAGCAGTACTTC,CASSVEGTSGFYEQYF
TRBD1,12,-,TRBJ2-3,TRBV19,TGTGCCAGTAGGGAGACAGGGGGACTGCAGTATTTT,CASRETGGLQYF
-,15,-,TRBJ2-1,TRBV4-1,TGCGCCAGCAGCCAAGTCCCGTCAGCCTACAATGAGCAGTTCTTC,CASSQVPSAYNEQFF
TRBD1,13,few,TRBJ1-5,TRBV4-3,TGCGCCAGCAGCCAGGACAGGACGACGCCCCAGCATTTT,CASSQDRTTPQHF
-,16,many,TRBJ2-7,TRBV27,TGTGCCAGCAGTAGACACCTGACCCTCCCCACGTACGAGCAGTACTTC,CASSRHLTLPTYEQYF
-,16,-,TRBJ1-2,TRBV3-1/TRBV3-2,TGTGCCAGCAGCCAGCGCCTTGACAGGAATAACTATGGCTACACCTTC,CASSQRLDRNNYGYTF
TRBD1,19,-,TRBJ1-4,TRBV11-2,TGTGCCAGCAGCTTAGTAAGCACAGGGGGCGGGATAGTCCCGAACAAACTGTTTTTT,CASSLVSTGGGIVPNKLFF
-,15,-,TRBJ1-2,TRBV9,TGTGCCAGCAGCGTAGCGGGGCAGGGGATCTATGGCTACACCTTC,CASSVAGQGIYGYTF
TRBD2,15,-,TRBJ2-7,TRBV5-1,TGCGCCAGCAGCTTGGTCGGACTAGCGGGCTACGAGCAGTACTTC,CASSLVGLAGYEQYF
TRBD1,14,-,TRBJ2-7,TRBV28,TGTGCCAGCAGCACCGGGACAGGGATATACGAGCAGTACTTC,CASSTGTGIYEQYF
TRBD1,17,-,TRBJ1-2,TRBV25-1,TGTGCCAGCAGTGAAACCGGGACAGCGGGGGACCTTCATGGCTACACCTTC,CASSETGTAGDLHGYTF
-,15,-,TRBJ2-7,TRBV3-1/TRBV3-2,TGTGCCAGCAGCCAAGCGGGGAGTCCCGTACACGAGCAGTACTTC,CASSQAGSPVHEQYF
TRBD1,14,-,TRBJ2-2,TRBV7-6,TGTGCCAGCAGCTGGGACAGCTCCACCGGGGAGCTGTTTTTT,CASSWDSSTGELFF
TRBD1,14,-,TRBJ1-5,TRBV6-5,TGTGCCAGCAACCAACAGGGGGATAATCAGCCCCAGCATTTT,CASNQQGDNQPQHF
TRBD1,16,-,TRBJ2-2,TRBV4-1,TGCGCCAGCAGCTTAAGACAGGGGGGGAACACCGGGGAGCTGTTTTTT,CASSLRQGGNTGELFF
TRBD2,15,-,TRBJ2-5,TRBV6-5,TGTGCCAGCAGCGGAGCGGGAGGGCCTCAAGAGACCCAGTACTTC,CASSGAGGPQETQYF
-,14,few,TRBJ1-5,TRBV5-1,TGCGCCAGCAGCCTGCAGGGGTTTAATCAGCCCCAGCATTTT,CASSLQGFNQPQHF
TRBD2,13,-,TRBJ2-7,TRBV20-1,TGCAGTGCTAGTGGCGGGGGGGGCTACGAGCAGTACTTC,CSASGGGGYEQYF
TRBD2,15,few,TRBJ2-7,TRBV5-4,TGTGCCAGCAGCTTTTGCGGGGGGATCTCCTACGAGCAGTACTTC,CASSFCGGISYEQYF
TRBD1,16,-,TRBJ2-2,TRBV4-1,TGCGCCAGCAGCCGCGAGGGGGCACAGAACACCGGGGAGCTGTTTTTT,CASSREGAQNTGELFF
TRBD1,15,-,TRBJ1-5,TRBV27,TGTGCCAGCAAATCGGGACAGAGTAGCAATCAGCCCCAGCATTTT,CASKSGQSSNQPQHF
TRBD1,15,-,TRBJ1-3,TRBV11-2,TGTGCCAGCAGCTCACAGGGGAACGCTGGAAACACCATATATTTT,CASSSQGNAGNTIYF